This section outlines one TCR beta chain sequence together with its context. Its matching antigen is unknown. Time point defined: newly diagnosed GD, antithyroid drugs for less than 3 months. Researchers made the TCR library from RNA that was extracted from PBMCs. Diagnoses of Graves' disease were made by American Thyroid Association guidelines. The sample originates from a study of regulatory T cells in long-lasting Graves disease. Study-wide results and caveats: Graves' patients with persistent disease showed TCR diversity lower than patients newly diagnosed.

Building of the TCR beta libraries involved iRepertoire HTBI primers and Arm-PCR of CDR3 regions. TCRdb re-called the multiplex PCR reads with MiXCR, one entry per CDR3 protein. The sample holds about 620,000 distinct CDR3 sequences, around 15% seen once. Another study also made use of these data, one on T cells in Graves' hyperthyroidism and ophthalmopathy. Turning to that study: Newly diagnosed hyperthyroidism, duration under 2 months, in patients aged 18 to 65.

The receptor was isolated from a woman aged 30 to 39 with Graves disease. Sample: peripheral blood mononuclear cells (PBMCs), taken at new diagnosis, from a patient treated with antithyroid drugs.

CDR3 DNA: TGTGCCAGTAGTACGGACCAGGGGATTTATCAGCCCCAGCATTTT. This sequence encodes CASSTDQGIYQPQHF. The V call is TRBV19, the J call TRBJ1-5; possibly TRBD1 for D (6 bases). CDR3 length: 15 amino acids. The V end was cut by 4 bases, the J end by 5 bases, with 15 bases between. Germline assignment: CDR1 LNHDA and CDR2 SQIVND (reference sequence). Drawing the rest from reference TRBV19 and TRBJ1-5, the complete variable domain is DGGITQSPKYLFRKEGQNVTLSCEQNLNHDAMYWYRQDPGQGLRLIYYSQIVNDFQKGDIAEGYSVSREKKESFPLTVTSAQKNPTAFYLCASSTDQGIYQPQHFGDGTRLSIL.